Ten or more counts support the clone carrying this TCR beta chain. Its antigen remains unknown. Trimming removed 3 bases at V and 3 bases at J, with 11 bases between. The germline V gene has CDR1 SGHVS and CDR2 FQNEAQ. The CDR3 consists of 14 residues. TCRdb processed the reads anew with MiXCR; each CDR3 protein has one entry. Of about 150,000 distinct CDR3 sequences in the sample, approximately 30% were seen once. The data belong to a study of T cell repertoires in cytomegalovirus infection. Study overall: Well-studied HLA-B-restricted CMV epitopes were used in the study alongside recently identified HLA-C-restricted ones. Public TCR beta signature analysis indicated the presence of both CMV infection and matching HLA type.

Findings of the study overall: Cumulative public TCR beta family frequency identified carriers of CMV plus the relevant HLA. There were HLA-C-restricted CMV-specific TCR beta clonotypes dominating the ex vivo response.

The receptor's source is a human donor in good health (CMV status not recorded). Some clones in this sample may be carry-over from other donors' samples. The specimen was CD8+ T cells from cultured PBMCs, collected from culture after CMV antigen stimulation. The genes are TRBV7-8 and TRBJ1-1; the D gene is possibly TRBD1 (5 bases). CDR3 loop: CASSFGQGHTEAFF. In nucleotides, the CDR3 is TGTGCCAGCAGCTTTGGGCAGGGCCACACTGAAGCTTTCTTT.